The 21 T cell receptor beta chains below were found in one sample sequenced in a study of T cells in Graves' hyperthyroidism and ophthalmopathy. RNA transcripts were the template for amplifying TCR beta CDR3 regions. The HTBI primer set drove a first-round RT-PCR of the TCR CDR3. One entry per CDR3 protein results from TCRdb running MiXCR on the multiplex PCR reads. The sample lists around 290,000 distinct CDR3 sequences; approximately 15% were seen once. What was sequenced was blood. Receptors were obtained from a woman aged 55-75 years with Graves' ophthalmopathy.

This clonotype was counted a few times. The chain uses TRBV4-1 and TRBJ2-7; D may be TRBD1 (6 bases). Germline V gene sequence: CDR1 MGHRA, CDR2 YSYEKL. V shed 5 bases and J shed 2 bases, with 16 bases lying between them. This CDR3 comprises 15 residues. The CDR3, as DNA: TGCGCCAGCAGCGACCATCAGGGGCCCGCCTACGAGCAGTACTTC. This encodes CASSDHQGPAYEQYF.

The sample holds many counts of this clonotype. The genes are TRBV28 and TRBJ2-7; 7 positions agree with TRBD1. The V gene end was trimmed by 6 bases and the J gene end by 2 bases; junction bases not matched to a gene: 7. The CDR3 loop spans 14 amino acids. Germline V lookup: CDR1 MDHEN, CDR2 SYDVKM. CDR3 sequence: CASRPGQSTYEQYF. The CDR3 region has the DNA TGTGCCAGCAGACCGGGACAGTCTACCTACGAGCAGTACTTC.

The table lists this clonotype with a few counts. The chain employs TRBV30 and TRBJ2-6; D assignment may be TRBD1 or TRBD2 (5 bases each). Germline assignment: CDR1 GTSNPN and CDR2 SVGIG (reference sequence). V lost 5 bases and J 4 bases, leaving 9 bases between the germline ends. The CDR3 spans 13 residues. CDR3 DNA sequence: TGTGCCTGGTACGGGGCAGGGGCCAACGTCCTGACTTTC. Amino acids: CAWYGAGANVLTF.

In regard to this clonotype: This may be a read error, as it is one base from a much larger clone. J is TRBJ1-4 and V is TRBV2; D is unresolved. The CDR3 is 13 amino acids. Germline V gives CDR1 SNHLY, CDR2 FYNNEI. CDR3 protein: CVSILPTNEKLFF. The CDR3 DNA is TGTGTCAGCATTCTGCCGACGAATGAAAAACTGTTTTTT.

In this sample, this clonotype turned up many times. The CDR3 nucleotides are TGCGCCAGCAGCTCCGTGAGGGGCACGGGGGACACCGGGGAGCTGTTTTTT. It encodes CASSSVRGTGDTGELFF. The chain carries TRBV5-1 and TRBJ2-2, with TRBD2 as a possible D gene (6 bases). This CDR3 is 17 amino acids long. Deletions cut 3 bases from V and 3 bases from J, with 18 bases between. In germline, CDR1 is SGHRS, CDR2 YFSETQ.

This clonotype showed up many times. The chain employs TRBV6-1 and TRBJ2-7; 8 bases align to TRBD1. CDR1 MNHNS and CDR2 SASEGT come from the germline V gene. The trim removed 4 bases at V and 2 bases at J, leaving 4 bases unmatched. The CDR3 loop spans 14 amino acids. The CDR3 sequence is CASSGGQETYEQYF. CDR3 in DNA: TGTGCCAGCAGTGGGGGACAGGAGACCTACGAGCAGTACTTC.

This clonotype was counted only a few times. The chain couples TRBV4-3 to TRBJ1-2; D not certain. CDR3 length equals 14 residues. The germline CDR1 and CDR2 sequences are LGHNA and YSLEER. Trimming took 0 bases from V and 6 from J, leaving 11 bases between them. In nucleotides, the CDR3 is TGCGCCAGCAGCCAAGAGACCGCTACTGATGGCTACACCTTC. This translates into CASSQETATDGYTF.

This clonotype was seen more than once but under ten times. The chain uses TRBV4-3 and TRBJ2-2; D unclear. The V gene lost 0 bases and the J gene lost 3 bases, with 2 bases spanning the gap. Germline CDR1 is LGHNA and CDR2 is YSLEER. The CDR3 runs 13 residues. The CDR3: CASSQEDTGELFF. The CDR3 bases are TGCGCCAGCAGCCAAGAAGACACCGGGGAGCTGTTTTTT.

This clonotype was found many times. V usage is TRBV28 and J usage is TRBJ1-1; TRBD1 is a possible D gene (5 bases). The CDR3 loop spans 14 amino acids. With 3 bases removed from V and 3 bases from J, the gap between germline ends came to 11 bases. Germline CDR1 and CDR2: MDHEN and SYDVKM. The CDR3 nucleotides are TGTGCCAGCAGTTTTTACTCGGGGGACACTGAAGCTTTCTTT. This codes for CASSFYSGDTEAFF.

In this sample, this clonotype turned up a few times. This chain links TRBV29-1 with TRBJ2-6; unclear D gene. This CDR3 spans 15 amino acids. V was pared by 0 bases and J by 0 bases, with 6 bases between. Germline lookup yields CDR1 SQVTM and CDR2 ANQGSEA. Here the CDR3 DNA reads TGCAGCGTTGAAGATAACAACTCTGGGGCCAACGTCCTGACTTTC. The encoded protein is CSVEDNNSGANVLTF.

The chain carries TRBV7-9 and TRBJ1-1; 7 positions agree with TRBD1. From germline, CDR1 is SEHNR and CDR2 FQNEAQ (reference sequence). V was clipped by 3 bases and J by 7 bases; unmatched bases: 2. The CDR3 has 12 amino acids. CDR3 DNA sequence: TGTGCCAGCAGCTTTAGGGGGCTTGAAGCTTTCTTT. This encodes CASSFRGLEAFF.

The V call is TRBV3-1, the J call TRBJ2-2, with 8 bases lining up with TRBD1. The junction had 9 bases not matched to a gene; V was cut back by 5 bases and J by 7 bases. Germline loops: CDR1 LGHDT, CDR2 YNNKEL (reference sequence). This CDR3 spans 15 amino acids. CDR3 sequence reads: CASSKSGGRGGELFF. For the CDR3, the DNA is TGTGCCAGCAGCAAATCAGGGGGCCGGGGCGGGGAGCTGTTTTTT. Looking up the rest from reference TRBV3-1 and TRBJ2-2 gives the full variable domain: DTAVSQTPKYLVTQMGNDKSIKCEQNLGHDTMYWYKQDSKKFLKIMFSYNNKELIINETVPNRFSPKSPDKAHLNLHINSLELGDSAVYFCASSKSGGRGGELFFGEGSRLTVL.

This clonotype turned up a few times. Written as DNA, the CDR3 is TGTGCCAGCTTTCCGACAGGTATCTACTCTGGGGCCAACGTCCTGACTTTC. Its protein is CASFPTGIYSGANVLTF. This sequence joins TRBV18 and TRBJ2-6, with a weak D call TRBD1 (6 bases). CDR1 and CDR2 (germline): KGHSH, LQKENI. The CDR3 is 17 amino acids. The V and J ends lost 7 bases and 0 bases respectively, with 16 bases between them.

CDR3 sequence (DNA): TGTGCCAGCTCACAGGACAAGAACACTGAAGCTTTCTTT. Translation: CASSQDKNTEAFF. The V call is TRBV18, the J call TRBJ1-1; tentative D call: TRBD1 (5 bases). V lost 4 bases and J 1 base, leaving 7 bases between the germline ends. The CDR3 runs 13 residues. Germline-derived CDR1 and CDR2 are KGHSH and LQKENI.

This clonotype was detected many times. The genes are TRBV7-8 and TRBJ1-1, with unresolved D. V was cut by 2 bases and J by 8 bases, with 9 bases left in between. CDR3 length: 12 amino acids. Germline CDR1 reads SGHVS; CDR2 reads FQNEAQ. The CDR3 coding sequence is TGTGCCAGCAGCTTATCGACGGGCGAAGCTTTCTTT. Protein sequence: CASSLSTGEAFF.

There are many counts of this clonotype. V and J are TRBV3-1 and TRBJ2-7; D could derive from TRBD1 or TRBD2 (5 bases each). V dropped 4 bases and J dropped 4 bases, with 17 bases sitting between them. Germline V CDR1 and CDR2: LGHDT, YNNKEL (reference sequence). The CDR3 totals 15 residues. Written as DNA, the CDR3 is TGTGCCAGCAGCCTAAGAGGGGCAGCTTCGTACGAGCAGTACTTC. Translated: CASSLRGAASYEQYF.

This clonotype was seen at least ten times. This sequence joins TRBV12-3 or TRBV12-4 and TRBJ1-6; no definite D call. CDR3 length: 18 residues. V dropped 3 bases and J dropped 5 bases, with 20 bases sitting between them. CDR3 in amino acids: CASSFTTVGSRNNSPLHF. In DNA, the CDR3 is TGTGCCAGCAGTTTTACTACTGTGGGATCGAGAAATAATTCACCCCTCCACTTT.

The chain is built from TRBV10-2 and TRBJ2-7; 7 bases match TRBD1. Losses at the gene ends were 2 bases for V and 3 bases for J; bases not matched to a gene: 1. Per germline, CDR1 WSHSY and CDR2 SAAADI. The CDR3 consists of 13 residues. The CDR3 region is CASSERDSYEQYF. The CDR3 DNA is TGCGCCAGCAGTGAGCGGGACAGCTACGAGCAGTACTTC.

The chain has TRBV4-1 and TRBJ2-1; 7 bases line up with TRBD2. The germline CDR1 and CDR2 sequences are MGHRA and YSYEKL. J was trimmed by 12 bases and V by 5 bases; bases with no gene match: 7. The CDR3 contains 12 residues. The CDR3 DNA is TGCGCCAGCAGCGTACAAGCGGGGAGGCAGTTCTTC. This translates into CASSVQAGRQFF.

The rearrangement joins TRBV19 to TRBJ1-1; 10 nucleotides agree with TRBD1. With 5 bases clipped from V and 2 bases from J, the junction kept 5 bases outside the gene matches. This CDR3 is 15 amino acids long. Germline V gene lookup returns CDR1 LNHDA and CDR2 SQIVND (reference sequence). CDR3 amino acids: CASSAWDRGNTEAFF. The CDR3 nucleotides read TGTGCCAGTAGTGCCTGGGACAGGGGTAACACTGAAGCTTTCTTT.

The V and J genes are TRBV5-6 and TRBJ1-5, with D maybe TRBD1 (5 bases). The CDR3 totals 15 residues. V was cut by 4 bases and J by 5 bases, with 16 bases left in between. CDR1 SGHDT and CDR2 YYEEEE come from the germline V gene. For the CDR3, the DNA is TGTGCCAGCAGCCAAGAAAGACAGTCTTATCAGCCCCAGCATTTT. Encoded protein: CASSQERQSYQPQHF.